The clone carrying this T cell receptor (beta chain) was seen repeatedly, ten times or more. What it recognizes is unknown. The CDR3 length is 14 residues. The ends were cut back, 6 bases at V and 1 base at J, with 12 bases in the middle. Germline loops: CDR1 SGHDN, CDR2 FVKESK. The TCRbeta library was prepared with unique molecular identifiers. TCRdb redid the calling of the PCR reads with MiXCR, one entry per CDR3 protein. The sample carries a few hundred thousand distinct CDR3 sequences, 25% to 30% recorded once. The data derive from a study of T-cell reconstitution after alpha-beta-depleted transplantation in children. Study observations and caveats: In patients about two months after transplant, alpha-beta T cells reportedly arose from several hundred expanded graft clones.

The material was PBMCs, obtained before TCRalphabeta/CD19-depleted stem cell transplant. This sequence joins TRBV14 and TRBJ2-5; a possible D gene is TRBD2 (6 bases). The sequence derives from a boy under two years old with Wiskott-Aldrich syndrome, due to receive a stem cell transplant. The CDR3 region is CASSRRDFQETQYF. CDR3 in DNA: TGTGCCAGCAGTCGGAGGGACTTCCAAGAGACCCAGTACTTC.